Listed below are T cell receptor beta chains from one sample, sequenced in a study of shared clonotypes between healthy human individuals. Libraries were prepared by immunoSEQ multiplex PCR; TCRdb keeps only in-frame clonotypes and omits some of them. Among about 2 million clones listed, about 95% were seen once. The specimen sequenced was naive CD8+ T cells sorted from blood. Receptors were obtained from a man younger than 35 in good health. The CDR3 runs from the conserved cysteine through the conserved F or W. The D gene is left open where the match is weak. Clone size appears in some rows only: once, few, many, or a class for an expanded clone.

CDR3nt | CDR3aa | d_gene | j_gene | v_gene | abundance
TGTGCCAGCAGCTTGGGGGTGTCCTACGAGCAGTACTTC | CASSLGVSYEQYF | NA | TRBJ2-7 | TRBV5-4 | NA
TGTGCCAGCAGCTCGGGTGTTGCAACTAATGAAAAACTGTTTTTT | CASSSGVATNEKLFF | NA | TRBJ1-4 | TRBV7-9 | NA
TGTGCCAGCAGTTACGTTGCAGGGGAAGCCTACAATGAGCAGTTCTTC | CASSYVAGEAYNEQFF | NA | TRBJ2-1 | TRBV6-5 | once
TGCAGCGTTGTAAACGGGAGCTCCTACGAGCAGTACTTC | CSVVNGSSYEQYF | NA | TRBJ2-7 | TRBV29-1 | NA
TGTGCCAGCAGCCCCGGACAGGGCCTGACCTACGAGCAGTACTTC | CASSPGQGLTYEQYF | TRBD1 | TRBJ2-7 | TRBV11-2 | NA
TGCGCCAGCAGTGATAATCTTTGGGGGGAAGTAGGCACCGGGGAGCTGTTTTTT | CASSDNLWGEVGTGELFF | NA | TRBJ2-2 | TRBV10-1 | once
TGCGCCAGCAGCTTGGTTGGGTCCGAGACCCAGTACTTC | CASSLVGSETQYF | NA | TRBJ2-5 | TRBV5-1 | NA
TGTGCCAGCAGTTTACAGGGAACTGGAAACACCATATATTTT | CASSLQGTGNTIYF | NA | TRBJ1-3 | TRBV28 | NA
TGTGCCAGCAGACCGGGACAGGTGTTTTTCGGTGCTTCGCATCAGCCCCAGCATTTT | CASRPGQVFFGASHQPQHF | TRBD1 | TRBJ1-5 | TRBV2 | NA
TGTGCCAGCAGTTTTAAAGGAACAGATGAGCAGTTCTTC | CASSFKGTDEQFF | NA | TRBJ2-1 | TRBV27 | NA
TGTGCCAGCAGAGACAGGGGATCTAACTATGGCTACACCTTC | CASRDRGSNYGYTF | TRBD1 | TRBJ1-2 | TRBV6-1 | NA
TGTGCCAGCAGCTTCGGCGGGAGCTATGAGCAGTTCTTC | CASSFGGSYEQFF | TRBD2 | TRBJ2-1 | TRBV5-8 | NA
TGTGCCAGCAGCTTAGGACTAGCGGGGGGGTATAGCACAGATACGCAGTATTTT | CASSLGLAGGYSTDTQYF | TRBD2 | TRBJ2-3 | TRBV11-2 | NA
TGTGCCAGCAGTTTCATGGGGGACAATGAGCAGTTCTTC | CASSFMGDNEQFF | NA | TRBJ2-1 | TRBV28 | NA
TGTGCCAGCAGCTTAGGTAGCCCGGAGACCCAGTACTTC | CASSLGSPETQYF | NA | TRBJ2-5 | TRBV7-3 | NA